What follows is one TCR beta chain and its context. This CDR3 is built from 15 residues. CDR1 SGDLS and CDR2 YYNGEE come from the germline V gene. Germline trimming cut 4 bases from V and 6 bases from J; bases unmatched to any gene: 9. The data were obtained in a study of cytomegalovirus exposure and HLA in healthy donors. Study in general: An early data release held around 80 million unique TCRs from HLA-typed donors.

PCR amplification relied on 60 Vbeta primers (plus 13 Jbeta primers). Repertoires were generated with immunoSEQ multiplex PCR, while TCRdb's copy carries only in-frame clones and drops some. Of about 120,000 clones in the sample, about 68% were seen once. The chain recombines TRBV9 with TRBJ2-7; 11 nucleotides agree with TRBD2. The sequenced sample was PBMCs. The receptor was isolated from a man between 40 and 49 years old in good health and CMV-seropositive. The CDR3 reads CASSPGGLAGGEQYF. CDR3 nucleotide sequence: TGTGCCAGCAGCCCGGGGGGGCTAGCGGGAGGCGAGCAGTACTTC.